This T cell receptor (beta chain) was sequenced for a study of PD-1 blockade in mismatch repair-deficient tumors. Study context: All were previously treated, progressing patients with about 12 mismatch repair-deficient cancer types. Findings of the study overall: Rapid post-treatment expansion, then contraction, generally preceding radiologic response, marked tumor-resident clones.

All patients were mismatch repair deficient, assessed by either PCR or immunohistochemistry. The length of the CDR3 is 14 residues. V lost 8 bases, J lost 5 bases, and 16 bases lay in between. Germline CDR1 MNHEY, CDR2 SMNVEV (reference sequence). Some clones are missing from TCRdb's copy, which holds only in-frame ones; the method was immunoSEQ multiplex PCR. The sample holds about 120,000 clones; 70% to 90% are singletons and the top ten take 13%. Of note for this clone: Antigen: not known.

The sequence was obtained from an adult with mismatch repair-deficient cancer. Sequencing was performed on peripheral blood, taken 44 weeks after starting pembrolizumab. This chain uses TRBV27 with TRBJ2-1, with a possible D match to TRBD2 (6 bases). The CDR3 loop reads CASAPGVINNEQFF. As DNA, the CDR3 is TGTGCCAGCGCGCCGGGGGTCATTAACAATGAGCAGTTCTTC.